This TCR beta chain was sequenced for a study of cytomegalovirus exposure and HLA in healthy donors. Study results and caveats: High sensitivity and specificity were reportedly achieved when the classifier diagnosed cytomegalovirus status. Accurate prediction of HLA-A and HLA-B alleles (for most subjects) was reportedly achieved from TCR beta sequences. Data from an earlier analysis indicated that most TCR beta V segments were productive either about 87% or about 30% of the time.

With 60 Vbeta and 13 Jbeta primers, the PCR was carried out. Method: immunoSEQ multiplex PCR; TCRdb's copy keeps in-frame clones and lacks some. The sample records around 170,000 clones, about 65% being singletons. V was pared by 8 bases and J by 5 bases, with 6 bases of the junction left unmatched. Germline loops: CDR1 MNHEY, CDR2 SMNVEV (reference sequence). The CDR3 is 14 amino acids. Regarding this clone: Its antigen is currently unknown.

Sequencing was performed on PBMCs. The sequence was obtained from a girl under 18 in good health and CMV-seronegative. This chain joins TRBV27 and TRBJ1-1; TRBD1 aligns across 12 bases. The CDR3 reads CASGTGGVRTEAFF. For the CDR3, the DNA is TGTGCCAGCGGGACAGGGGGCGTGAGGACTGAAGCTTTCTTT.